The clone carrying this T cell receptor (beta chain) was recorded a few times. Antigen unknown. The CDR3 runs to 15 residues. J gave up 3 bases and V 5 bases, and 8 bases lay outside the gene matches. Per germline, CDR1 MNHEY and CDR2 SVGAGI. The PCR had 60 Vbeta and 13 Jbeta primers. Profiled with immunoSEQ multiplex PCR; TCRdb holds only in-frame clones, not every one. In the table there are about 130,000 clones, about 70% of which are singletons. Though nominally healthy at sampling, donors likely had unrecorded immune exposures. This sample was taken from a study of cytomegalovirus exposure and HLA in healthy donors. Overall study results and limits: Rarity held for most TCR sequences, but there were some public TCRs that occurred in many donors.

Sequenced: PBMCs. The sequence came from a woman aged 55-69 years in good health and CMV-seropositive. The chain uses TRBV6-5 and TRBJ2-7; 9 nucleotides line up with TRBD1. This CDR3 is CASSPGTGTHYEQYF. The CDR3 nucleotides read TGTGCCAGCAGTCCCGGGACAGGGACCCACTACGAGCAGTACTTC.